This record concerns one TCR beta chain sequence. In its sample, this clone was seen once. Its antigen is unknown. No base-level quality is on record; no much larger clone is a single base apart. The germline V gene supplies CDR1 SGHTA and CDR2 FQGTGA. The CDR3 measures 15 amino acids from cysteine to phenylalanine. The DNA shown is the 45-base CDR3, in frame from base 1. V loses 5 bases of germline sequence and J loses 5 bases, and the interval between the two ends is 18 bases. The data derive from a study of TIL therapy for anti-PD-1-resistant metastatic lung cancer (dated by TCRdb to the early 2020s). Concerning the study at large: Tumors were collected before any PD-1/PD-L1 blockade, after which patients were given nivolumab, and patients who progressed were given lymphodepletion, an infusion of expanded TIL and IL-2. A median non-synonymous tumor mutation burden of approximately 1.5 mutations per megabase was determined across the cohort by whole-exome sequencing. T cell receptor beta sequencing of tumor and peripheral blood served to follow clonotypes across the tumor, the expanded TIL product, and serial blood samples. The cohort was predominantly lung adenocarcinoma, with four EGFR-mutant and two ALK-rearranged tumors, and half of patients were current or former smokers. Enrolled patients had a median age of around 58 years (range roughly 35-85) and a median tumor PD-L1 proportion score of over 5.5%. The investigation overall reported the following: The study protocol defined all tumor marker inferences as exploratory. Infused TIL clonotypes partially replaced the baseline peripheral repertoire then decayed over months, with no apparent association between persistence and response. Generalizability was limited because the cohort was highly selected, with more treatment-naive, never-smoker and oncogene-addicted patients included than is typical.

TCR beta CDR3 regions were amplified from genomic DNA with the immunoSEQ v3 hsTCRB kit using bias-controlled multiplex PCR. The TCR libraries were sequenced on an Illumina NextSeq 500 to 2 million to 2.5 million read pairs for survey level or about 5-6 million read pairs for deep level. As for the original processing: The immunoSEQ Analyzer software assigned V, D and J genes, filtered out non-productive sequences, and reported clonality. Repertoires were compared using productive Simpson clonality and Morisita overlap index of productive TRB rearrangements between infused TIL and blood. The absolute count of a clonotype in blood was estimated by multiplying the lymphocyte count by the CD3+ fraction and by the productive frequency of the clone. Sourced from immuneACCESS, this table was stored by TCRdb with only in-frame sequences that have V and J called. A share of the clones is absent; for the studies checked, an unresolved V gene accounts for under half, and the remainder has no known explanation. V and J calls and clone size come straight from that table; D and trimming were deduced from the DNA. The sample table holds about 44,000 clones, of which 79% were seen once. The ten top clones hold more than 13% of the sample.

The time point label on this specimen signifies: pre-treatment sample, taken before nivolumab and TIL therapy. Between late 2017 and early 2020, a dual-center phase I trial enrolled adults who had stage 4 NSCLC. Samples came from a single-arm, open-label phase I trial of tumor-infiltrating lymphocyte therapy with nivolumab in advanced non-small cell lung cancer. Mononuclear cells from blood collected in EDTA tubes were isolated on a Ficoll gradient and snap-frozen as pellets, and DNA was then extracted using a Qiagen mini-prep kit. The chain joins TRBV7-3 to TRBJ2-5, with TRBD2 as a weak D call on 6 bases. Sequences were derived from blood, sampled at baseline. The sequence came from a man in his 70s with non-small cell lung cancer. The sequence in DNA is TGTGCCAGCAGCCCCGGGACTGGCGTCCGGGAGACCCAGTACTTC. It codes for CASSPGTGVRETQYF.